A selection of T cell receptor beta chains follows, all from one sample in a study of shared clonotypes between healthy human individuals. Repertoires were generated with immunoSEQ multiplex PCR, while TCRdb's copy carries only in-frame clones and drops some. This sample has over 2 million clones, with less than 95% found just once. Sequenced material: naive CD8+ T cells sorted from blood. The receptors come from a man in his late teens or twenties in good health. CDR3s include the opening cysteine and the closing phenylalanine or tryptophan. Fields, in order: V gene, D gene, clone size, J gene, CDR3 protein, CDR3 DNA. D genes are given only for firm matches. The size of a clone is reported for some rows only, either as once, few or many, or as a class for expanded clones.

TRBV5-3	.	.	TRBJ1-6	CARSFTGSSYNSPLHF	TGTGCCAGAAGCTTTACAGGGAGCTCCTATAATTCACCCCTCCACTTT
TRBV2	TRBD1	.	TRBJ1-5	CASSDGTGLSNQPQHF	TGTGCCAGCAGTGACGGGACAGGCTTGTCCAATCAGCCCCAGCATTTT
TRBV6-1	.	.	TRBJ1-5	CASSEQDNQPQHF	TGTGCCAGCAGTGAGCAAGACAATCAGCCCCAGCATTTT
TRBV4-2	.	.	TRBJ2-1	CASSPHPGSSYNEQFF	TGTGCCAGCAGCCCGCATCCGGGGAGCTCCTACAATGAGCAGTTCTTC
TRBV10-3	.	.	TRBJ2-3	CAISEEADTQYF	TGTGCCATCAGTGAGGAGGCAGATACGCAGTATTTT
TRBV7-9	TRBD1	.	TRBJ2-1	CASSYTGGEQFF	TGTGCCAGCAGCTACACAGGGGGAGAGCAGTTCTTC
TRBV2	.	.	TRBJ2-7	CASSEGSGTYEQYF	TGTGCCAGCAGTGAAGGCTCCGGTACCTACGAGCAGTACTTC
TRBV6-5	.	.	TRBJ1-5	CASSRGSLNQPQHF	TGTGCCAGCAGTAGGGGTTCCCTAAATCAGCCCCAGCATTTT
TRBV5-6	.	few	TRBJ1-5	CASSFQGASQPQHF	TGTGCCAGCAGCTTCCAAGGAGCGAGTCAGCCCCAGCATTTT
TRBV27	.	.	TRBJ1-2	CASSLIGDYGYTF	TGTGCCAGCAGTTTAATCGGGGACTATGGCTACACCTTC
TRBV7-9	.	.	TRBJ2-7	CASSLTGAYEQYF	TGTGCCAGCAGCTTAACGGGAGCCTACGAGCAGTACTTC
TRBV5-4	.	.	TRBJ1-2	CASSLSGLDGYTF	TGTGCCAGCAGCTTGTCGGGATTGGACGGCTACACCTTC
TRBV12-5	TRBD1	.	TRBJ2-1	CASGPWTGEGNEQFF	TGTGCTAGTGGTCCCTGGACAGGGGAGGGCAATGAGCAGTTCTTC
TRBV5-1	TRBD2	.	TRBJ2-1	CASSRGTSGSSYNEQFF	TGCGCCAGCAGCCGAGGGACTAGCGGGAGTTCCTACAATGAGCAGTTCTTC
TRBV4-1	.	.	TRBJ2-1	CASSPGGTPYNEQFF	TGCGCCAGCAGCCCTGGCGGGACCCCCTACAATGAGCAGTTCTTC
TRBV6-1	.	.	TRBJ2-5	CASSEIGLFQETQYF	TGTGCCAGCAGTGAAATTGGTCTTTTCCAAGAGACCCAGTACTTC
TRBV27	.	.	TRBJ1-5	CASSWVEHQPQHF	TGTGCCAGCAGTTGGGTGGAGCATCAGCCCCAGCATTTT
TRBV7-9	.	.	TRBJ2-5	CASSFAADTAVQETQYF	TGTGCCAGCAGCTTCGCGGCGGACACGGCAGTCCAAGAGACCCAGTACTTC
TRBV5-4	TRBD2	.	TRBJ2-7	CASSLSGTTYEQYF	TGTGCCAGCAGTCTTTCCGGGACTACTTACGAGCAGTACTTC
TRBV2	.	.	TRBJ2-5	CASRQGEGPYLGETQYF	TGTGCCAGCAGACAGGGGGAGGGCCCTTACCTGGGAGAGACCCAGTACTTC
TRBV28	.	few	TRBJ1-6	CASIGTLNSPLHF	TGTGCCAGCATAGGGACGCTTAATTCACCCCTCCACTTT
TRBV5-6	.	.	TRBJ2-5	CASNYQTHQETQYF	TGTGCCAGCAACTACCAGACACACCAAGAGACCCAGTACTTC
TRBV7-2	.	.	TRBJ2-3	CASSSLVGGETDTQYF	TGTGCCAGCAGCTCCCTAGTAGGGGGGGAAACAGATACGCAGTATTTT
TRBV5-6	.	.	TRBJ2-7	CASSLLAGYEQYF	TGTGCCAGCAGCTTACTAGCCGGGTACGAGCAGTACTTC
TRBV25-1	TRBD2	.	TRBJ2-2	CASSEYAGGRTGELFF	TGTGCCAGCAGTGAATATGCGGGAGGGAGAACCGGGGAGCTGTTTTTT
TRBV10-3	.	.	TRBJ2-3	CAISELVVGPSDTQYF	TGTGCCATCAGTGAGTTGGTAGTTGGTCCTAGCGATACGCAGTATTTT
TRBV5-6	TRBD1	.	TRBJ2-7	CASSLRGQFYEQYF	TGTGCCAGCAGCTTGCGGGGACAGTTTTACGAGCAGTACTTC
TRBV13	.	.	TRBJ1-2	CASSLGLGYTF	TGTGCCAGCAGCTTAGGTCTGGGCTACACCTTC
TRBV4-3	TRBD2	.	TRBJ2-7	CASSQEGGTSGYEQYF	TGCGCCAGCAGCCAAGAGGGGGGGACTAGCGGATACGAGCAGTACTTC
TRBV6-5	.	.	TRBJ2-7	CASSYGVHSYEQYF	TGTGCCAGCAGTTACGGGGTACACTCCTACGAGCAGTACTTC
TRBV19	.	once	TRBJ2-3	CASSITRVADTQYF	TGTGCCAGTAGTATAACCAGGGTCGCAGATACGCAGTATTTT
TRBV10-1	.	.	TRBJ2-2	CASSSGPLKAGELFF	TGCGCCAGCAGTTCCGGACCTCTAAAGGCCGGGGAGCTGTTTTTT
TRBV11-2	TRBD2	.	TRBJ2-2	CASRTLPSGIYVERGELFF	TGTGCCAGCAGAACCCTTCCTAGCGGGATATACGTTGAGAGGGGGGAGCTGTTTTTT
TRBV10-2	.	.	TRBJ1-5	CASSETAISNQPQHF	TGCGCCAGCAGTGAGACAGCCATTAGCAATCAGCCCCAGCATTTT
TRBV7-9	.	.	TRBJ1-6	CASSRDDRPLHF	TGTGCCAGCAGCCGCGATGACAGACCCCTCCACTTT
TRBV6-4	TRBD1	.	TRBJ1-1	CASSETGQGAAEAFF	TGTGCCAGCAGTGAAACGGGACAGGGGGCCGCTGAAGCTTTCTTT
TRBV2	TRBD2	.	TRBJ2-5	CASSERGRTSGSNQETQYF	TGTGCCAGCAGTGAAAGGGGCCGAACTAGCGGGAGCAACCAAGAGACCCAGTACTTC
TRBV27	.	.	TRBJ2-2	CASSFQQGEKDTGELFF	TGTGCCAGCAGTTTCCAACAGGGAGAAAAGGACACCGGGGAGCTGTTTTTT
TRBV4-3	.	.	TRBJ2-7	CASSQERRSSYEQYF	TGCGCCAGCAGCCAAGAACGGCGTAGCTCCTACGAGCAGTACTTC
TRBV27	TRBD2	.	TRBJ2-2	CASSPLAGYTGELFF	TGTGCCAGCAGTCCCCTAGCGGGGTACACCGGGGAGCTGTTTTTT
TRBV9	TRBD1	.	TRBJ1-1	CASSNPATGANTEAFF	TGTGCCAGCAGTAACCCCGCCACAGGGGCCAACACTGAAGCTTTCTTT
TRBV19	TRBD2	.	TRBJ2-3	CASSIGGFSGGPTDTQYF	TGTGCCAGTAGTATAGGGGGCTTTAGCGGGGGCCCCACAGATACGCAGTATTTT